This T cell receptor beta chain derives from a study of blood T cell repertoires in COVID-19. Source study methods: Reference gene primers were amplified, and this amplification served to estimate nucleated cell counts. Method: immunoSEQ multiplex PCR; TCRdb's copy keeps in-frame clones and lacks some. V and J calls and clone size are those listed in that table; D and trimming were worked out from the DNA. The sample records 95,000 to 110,000 clones, roughly 84% being singletons. Germline CDR1 SGHAT, CDR2 FQNNGV. The CDR3 length is 14 residues. Notes on this clone: Its ends do not fully match the called genes, so a read error is possible.

The genes are TRBV11-2 and TRBJ1-1; 7 nucleotides line up with TRBD1. The clonotype originates from a human donor in a cohort sampled during active COVID-19. Sequences were obtained from peripheral blood. Here the CDR3 DNA reads TGTGCCAGCAGCGTAGACAGGGCGGGAACTGAAGCTTTCTTT. Translated: CASSVDRAGTEAFF.